Below are 3 T cell receptor beta chains sequenced from a single sample in a study of response to subunit inactivated influenza vaccine. TCRdb ran MiXCR on the RT-PCR reads and lists one entry per CDR3 protein. The table has a few hundred thousand distinct CDR3 sequences, less than 15% seen once. The sample consisted of PBMCs from blood, taken approximately 12 days after vaccination. These receptors were collected from a man aged 50 to 60 who received an inactivated influenza vaccine.

In its sample, this clonotype was seen a few times. This chain connects TRBV18 to TRBJ1-1; D is ambiguous. The CDR3 is 14 residues long. Germline CDR1 is KGHSH and CDR2 is LQKENI. Trimming cost V 2 bases and J 3 bases, with 10 bases left between them. CDR3 protein: CASSPSGRDTEAFF. CDR3 sequence (DNA): TGTGCCAGCTCACCATCAGGACGGGACACTGAAGCTTTCTTT.

The rearrangement uses TRBV28 and TRBJ2-7; D not certain. Looked up from germline, CDR1 is MDHEN and CDR2 is SYDVKM. The CDR3 is 13 residues long. Trimming removed 8 bases from V and 0 bases from J, with 11 bases in between. The CDR3 DNA reads as TGTGCCAGCTACTCTGCGATCTCCTACGAGCAGTACTTC. Amino acid sequence: CASYSAISYEQYF.

The chain recombines TRBV7-2 with TRBJ2-7; a possible D gene is TRBD2 (5 bases). Trimming pared 1 base from V and 3 bases from J, leaving 10 bases between. The CDR3 extends over 14 amino acids. Germline CDR1 and CDR2: SGHTA and FQGNSA. This CDR3 is CASSLEAAVYEQYF. CDR3 nucleotides: TGTGCCAGCAGCTTAGAGGCAGCGGTCTACGAGCAGTACTTC. The variable domain in full, with the rest retrieved from reference TRBV7-2 and TRBJ2-7, is GAGVSQSPSNKVTEKGKDVELRCDPISGHTALYWYRQSLGQGLEFLIYFQGNSAPDKSGLPSDRFSAERTGGSVSTLTIQRTQQEDSAVYLCASSLEAAVYEQYFGPGTRLTVT.